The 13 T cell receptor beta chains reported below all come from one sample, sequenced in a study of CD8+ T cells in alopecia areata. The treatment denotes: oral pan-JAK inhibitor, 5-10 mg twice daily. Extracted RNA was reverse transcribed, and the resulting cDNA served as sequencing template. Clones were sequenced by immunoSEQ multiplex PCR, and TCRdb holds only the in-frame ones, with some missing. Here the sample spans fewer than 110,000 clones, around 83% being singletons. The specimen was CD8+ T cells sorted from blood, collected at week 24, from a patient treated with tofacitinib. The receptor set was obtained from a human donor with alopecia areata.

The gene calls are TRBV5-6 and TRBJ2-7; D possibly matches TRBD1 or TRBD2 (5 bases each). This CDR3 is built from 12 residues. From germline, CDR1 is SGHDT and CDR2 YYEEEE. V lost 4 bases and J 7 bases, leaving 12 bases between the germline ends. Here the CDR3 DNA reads TGTGCCAGCAGCCCGGGGCCTGGGGAGCAGTACTTC. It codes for CASSPGPGEQYF.

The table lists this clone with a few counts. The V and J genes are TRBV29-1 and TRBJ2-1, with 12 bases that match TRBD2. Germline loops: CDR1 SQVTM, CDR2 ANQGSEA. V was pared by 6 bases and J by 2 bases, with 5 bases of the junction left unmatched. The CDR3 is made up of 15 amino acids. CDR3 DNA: TGCAGCGTGTCCACTAGCGGGGGGCCCTACAATGAGCAGTTCTTC. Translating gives CSVSTSGGPYNEQFF.

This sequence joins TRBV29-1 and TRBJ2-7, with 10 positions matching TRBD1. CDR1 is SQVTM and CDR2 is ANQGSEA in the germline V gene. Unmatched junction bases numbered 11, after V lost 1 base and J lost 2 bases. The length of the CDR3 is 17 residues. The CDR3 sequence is CSVEAYPGQGPTYEQYF. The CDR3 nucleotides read TGCAGCGTTGAAGCGTACCCGGGACAGGGGCCCACCTACGAGCAGTACTTC.

CDR3 residues: CSVEMEAQYF. In nucleotides, the CDR3 is TGCAGCGTTGAAATGGAGGCGCAGTATTTT. The J gene is TRBJ2-3, the V gene TRBV29-1, with D possibly being TRBD2 (5 bases). V lost 2 bases and J 10 bases, leaving 7 bases between the germline ends. The CDR3 is 10 amino acids. The germline CDR1 and CDR2 sequences are SQVTM and ANQGSEA.

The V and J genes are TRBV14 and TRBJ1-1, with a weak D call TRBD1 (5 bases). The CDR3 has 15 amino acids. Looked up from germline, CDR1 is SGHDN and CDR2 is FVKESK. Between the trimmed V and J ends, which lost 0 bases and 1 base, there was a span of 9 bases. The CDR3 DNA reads TGTGCCAGCAGCCAAGATTCCGGGGCGAACACTGAAGCTTTCTTT. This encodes CASSQDSGANTEAFF.

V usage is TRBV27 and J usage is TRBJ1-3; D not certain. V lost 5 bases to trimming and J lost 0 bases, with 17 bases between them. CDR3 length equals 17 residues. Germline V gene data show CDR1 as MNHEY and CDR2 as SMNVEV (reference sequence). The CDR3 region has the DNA TGTGCCAGCAGTGCTTCTGTTGTAGGGCTCTCTGGAAACACCATATATTTT. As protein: CASSASVVGLSGNTIYF.

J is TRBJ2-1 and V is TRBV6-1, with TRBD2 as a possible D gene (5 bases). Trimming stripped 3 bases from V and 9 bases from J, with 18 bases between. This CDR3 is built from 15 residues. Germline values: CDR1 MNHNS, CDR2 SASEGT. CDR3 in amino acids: CASSEAGPPSGEQFF. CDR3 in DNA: TGTGCCAGCAGTGAGGCTGGGCCCCCGAGCGGTGAGCAGTTCTTC.

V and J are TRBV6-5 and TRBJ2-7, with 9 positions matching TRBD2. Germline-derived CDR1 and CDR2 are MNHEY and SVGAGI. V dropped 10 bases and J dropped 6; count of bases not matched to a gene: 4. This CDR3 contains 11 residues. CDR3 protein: CATHSGGEQYF. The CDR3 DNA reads TGTGCCACCCATAGCGGGGGCGAGCAGTACTTC.

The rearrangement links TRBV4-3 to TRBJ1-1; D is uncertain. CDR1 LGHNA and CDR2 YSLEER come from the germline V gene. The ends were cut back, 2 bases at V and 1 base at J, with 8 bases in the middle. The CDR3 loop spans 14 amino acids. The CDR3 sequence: CASSQQPRNTEAFF. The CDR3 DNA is TGCGCCAGCAGCCAACAACCCAGGAACACTGAAGCTTTCTTT.

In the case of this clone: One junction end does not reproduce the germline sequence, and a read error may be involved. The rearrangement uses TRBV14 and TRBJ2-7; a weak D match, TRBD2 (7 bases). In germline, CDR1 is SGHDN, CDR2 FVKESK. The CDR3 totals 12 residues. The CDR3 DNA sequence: TGTGCCAGCAACCGCGGGGGCAACGAGCGGTACTTC. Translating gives CASNRGGNERYF.

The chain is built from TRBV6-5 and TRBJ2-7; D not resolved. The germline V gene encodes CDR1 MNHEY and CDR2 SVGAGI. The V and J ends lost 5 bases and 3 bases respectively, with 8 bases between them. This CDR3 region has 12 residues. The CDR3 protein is CASSPSLYEQYF. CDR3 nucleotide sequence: TGTGCCAGCAGTCCTTCCCTCTACGAGCAGTACTTC.

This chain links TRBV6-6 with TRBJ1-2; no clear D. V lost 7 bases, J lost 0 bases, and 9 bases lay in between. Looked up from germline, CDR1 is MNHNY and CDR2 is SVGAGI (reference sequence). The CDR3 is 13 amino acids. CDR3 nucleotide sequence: TGTGCCAGCACCCCTAGCGCTAACTATGGCTACACCTTC. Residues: CASTPSANYGYTF.

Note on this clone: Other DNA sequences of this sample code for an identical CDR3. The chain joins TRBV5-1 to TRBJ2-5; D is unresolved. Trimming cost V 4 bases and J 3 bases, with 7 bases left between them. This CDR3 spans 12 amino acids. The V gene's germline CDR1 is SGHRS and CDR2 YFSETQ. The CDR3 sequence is CASSGSEETQYF. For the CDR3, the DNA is TGCGCCAGCAGCGGCTCCGAAGAGACCCAGTACTTC.